This TCR beta chain was captured in a study of regulatory T cells in long-lasting Graves disease. Study-level background: Graves' patients, diagnosed recently, had received antithyroid drugs under 3 months.

Library construction for TCR beta used iRepertoire HTBI primers and Arm-PCR of CDR3 regions. Methods used by the authors: Throughout the samples, researchers identified 55 to 65 TRBV and about 15 TRBJ segments. TCRdb itself ran the multiplex PCR reads through MiXCR, one entry per CDR3 protein. TCRdb's processing, not the authors', yielded these V and J calls. The profile shows around 420,000 distinct CDR3 sequences, roughly 15% of them singletons. This clonotype has a count of ten or more. Time point described: newly diagnosed GD, antithyroid drugs for less than 3 months. There was RNA extracted from PBMCs, and the TCR library was made from it. This CDR3 has 13 residues. V lost 6 bases, J lost 5 bases, and 13 bases lay in between.

This receptor was obtained from a female donor with Graves disease. The chain uses TRBV12-3 or TRBV12-4 and TRBJ1-2; no clear D. The sample here was peripheral blood mononuclear cells (PBMCs), taken at new diagnosis, from a patient treated with antithyroid drugs. The CDR3 region is CASSPLDVYGYTF. The CDR3 coding sequence is TGTGCCAGCAGCCCGTTGGACGTTTATGGCTACACCTTC.